A selection of T cell receptor beta chains follows, all from one sample in a study of blood T cell repertoires in COVID-19. Sequencing used immunoSEQ multiplex PCR; TCRdb keeps in-frame clones, though not all of them. The table records roughly 180,000 clones, about 85% of them present only once. The material sequenced was peripheral blood. The receptors originated from a woman aged 45-60 years with COVID-19, enrolled during active disease. The CDR3 runs from the conserved cysteine through the conserved F or W. D genes are given only for firm matches. Expanded clones are given a class, and other clones once, few, many or no size at all.

V gene	D gene	J gene	clone size	CDR3 protein	CDR3 DNA
TRBV2	TRBD2	TRBJ2-3	NA	CASKSGGSTDTQYF	TGTGCCAGCAAATCGGGGGGGAGCACAGATACGCAGTATTTT
TRBV3-1/TRBV3-2	NA	TRBJ2-5	NA	CASSQNMPVGETQYF	TGTGCCAGCAGCCAGAATATGCCGGTTGGAGAGACCCAGTACTTC
TRBV11-3	TRBD2	TRBJ2-1	NA	CASSSTSGGTYEQFF	TGTGCCAGCAGCTCGACTAGCGGGGGGACTTATGAGCAGTTCTTC
TRBV6-5	NA	TRBJ1-3	once	CASSYGGAEGNTIYF	TGTGCCAGCAGTTACGGCGGGGCTGAGGGAAACACCATATATTTT
TRBV9	TRBD2	TRBJ2-2	NA	CASSVLAGPGELFF	TGTGCCAGCAGCGTATTAGCGGGACCCGGGGAGCTGTTTTTT
TRBV5-1	NA	TRBJ1-1	few	CASSLVVGAGFEAFF	TGCGCCAGCAGCTTGGTTGTCGGTGCGGGGTTTGAAGCTTTCTTT
TRBV10-3	TRBD1	TRBJ1-2	NA	CPAQQGPSYGYTF	TGTCCAGCCCAACAGGGGCCGAGCTATGGCTACACCTTC
TRBV6-5	TRBD1	TRBJ1-1	once	CASSYYPGQANTEAFF	TGTGCCAGCAGTTATTACCCCGGACAGGCGAACACTGAAGCTTTCTTT
TRBV7-9	NA	TRBJ1-5	NA	CASSSGANQPQHF	TGTGCCAGCAGCTCCGGAGCCAATCAGCCCCAGCATTTT
TRBV27	TRBD1	TRBJ1-6	NA	CASSSRFRGDYNSPLHF	TGTGCCAGCAGTTCGCGTTTCAGGGGGGACTATAATTCACCCCTCCACTTT
TRBV7-8	NA	TRBJ1-5	NA	CASSLDLGWGRNQPQHF	TGTGCCAGCAGCTTAGATCTAGGATGGGGGCGGAATCAGCCCCAGCATTTT
TRBV6-5	NA	TRBJ1-2	NA	CASRQLQGEYYGYTF	TGTGCCAGCAGACAACTCCAGGGCGAGTACTATGGCTACACCTTC
TRBV7-2	NA	TRBJ1-5	NA	CASSPSSGGVGQPQHF	TGTGCCAGCAGCCCGAGTTCGGGGGGGGTAGGGCAGCCCCAGCATTTT
TRBV4-1	NA	TRBJ1-2	NA	CASSPAQGTYGYTF	TGCGCCAGCAGCCCCGCGCAGGGAACCTATGGCTACACCTTC
TRBV20-1	NA	TRBJ1-1	NA	CSASNPREKTEAFF	TGCAGTGCTAGTAACCCCCGGGAAAAAACTGAAGCTTTCTTT
TRBV3-1/TRBV3-2	NA	TRBJ2-7	few	CASSQSGLSPHEQYF	TGTGCCAGCAGCCAGTCAGGACTATCTCCCCACGAGCAGTACTTC
TRBV11-3	TRBD1	TRBJ2-2	NA	CASSLAGGLSGELFF	TGTGCCAGCAGCTTAGCAGGGGGTCTGTCCGGGGAGCTGTTTTTT
TRBV3-1/TRBV3-2	NA	TRBJ2-5	NA	CASSQVWGGGGTQETQYF	TGTGCCAGCAGCCAAGTTTGGGGAGGAGGAGGAACCCAAGAGACCCAGTACTTC
TRBV6-5	TRBD1	TRBJ2-7	NA	CASKPGQGNYEQYF	TGTGCCAGCAAACCGGGACAGGGCAACTACGAGCAGTACTTC
TRBV28	TRBD1	TRBJ2-3	once	CASSRGGRADTQYF	TGTGCCAGCAGCCGAGGGGGCAGGGCAGATACGCAGTATTTT
TRBV6-6	NA	TRBJ2-7	many	CASSYSPGRDEQYF	TGTGCCAGCAGTTACAGTCCAGGGCGTGACGAGCAGTACTTC
TRBV9	TRBD2	TRBJ2-1	NA	CASSVVSGGAREQFF	TGTGCCAGCAGCGTAGTTAGCGGGGGGGCGCGGGAGCAGTTCTTC
TRBV28	NA	TRBJ1-5	NA	CASSLSWGTHSNQPQHF	TGTGCCAGCAGTTTGTCCTGGGGGACACATAGCAATCAGCCCCAGCATTTT
TRBV7-8	TRBD1	TRBJ2-1	NA	CASSLAPPETGLAHNEQFF	TGTGCCAGCAGCTTAGCCCCCCCAGAGACAGGGTTGGCACACAATGAGCAGTTCTTC
TRBV13	TRBD1	TRBJ1-6	NA	CASSDRDSPLHF	TGTGCCAGCAGCGACAGGGACTCACCCCTCCACTTT